The present TCR beta chain was sequenced within a study of shared clonotypes between healthy human individuals. Germline lookup yields CDR1 SNHLY and CDR2 FYNNEI. The CDR3 covers 13 residues. J gave up 5 bases and V 6 bases, and 1 base lay outside the gene matches. The replicate PCRs on unsorted PBMC were given 300 ng DNA, which is 25,000 to 30,000 T cell genomes. Here immunoSEQ multiplex PCR was the method, and the copy in TCRdb shows in-frame clones only, minus some. The table lists about 490,000 clones, 70% to 85% of them singletons. In unsorted samples, genomic DNA was obtained using roughly 90 million PBMCs.

The sequence came from a woman between 40 and 50 years old in good health. Some clones in this sample may be carry-over from other donors' samples. V gene TRBV2 combines with J gene TRBJ1-4; 9 bases agree with TRBD1. The sequencing input was PBMCs. CDR3 nucleotides: TGTGCCAGCAGCGGGACAGGGAATGAAAAACTGTTTTTT. Protein: CASSGTGNEKLFF.